The 14 T cell receptor beta chains below come from one sample, sequenced in a study of shared clonotypes between healthy human individuals. Profiled with immunoSEQ multiplex PCR; TCRdb holds only in-frame clones, not every one. This sample has hundreds of thousands of clones, with approximately 79% found just once. The sequenced material came from memory CD4+ T cells sorted from blood. The subset here: CD45RA-negative fraction. Every receptor here comes from a woman aged 30 to 39 in good health.

Only a few counts were recorded for this clone. This chain links TRBV6-5 with TRBJ1-5; no clear D. The CDR3 has 15 amino acids. Trimming removed 5 bases from V and 0 bases from J, with 11 bases in between. Germline CDR1 MNHEY, CDR2 SVGAGI. CDR3 residues: CASSRTADSNQPQHF. DNA for the CDR3: TGTGCCAGCAGTCGGACGGCTGATAGCAATCAGCCCCAGCATTTT.

This chain uses TRBV6-1 with TRBJ2-3, with D hard to call. The V gene's germline CDR1 is MNHNS and CDR2 SASEGT. The CDR3 totals 15 residues. Deletions cut 7 bases from V and 0 bases from J, with 14 bases between. The chain's CDR3 is CASTPLGGSTDTQYF. The CDR3 region has the DNA TGTGCCAGCACCCCATTAGGCGGAAGCACAGATACGCAGTATTTT.

A word on this clone: The same CDR3 can be traced to other DNA sequences in this sample. The chain has TRBV18 and TRBJ2-7; no clear D. Trimming took 6 bases from V and 3 from J, leaving 6 bases between them. CDR1 and CDR2 (germline): KGHSH, LQKENI. This CDR3 region has 11 residues. The CDR3: CASSADYEQYF. The CDR3 coding sequence is TGTGCCAGCTCGGCGGACTACGAGCAGTACTTC.

This clone was recorded a few times. The chain links TRBV19 to TRBJ2-3; 7 bases align to TRBD2. Germline CDR1 reads LNHDA; CDR2 reads SQIVND (reference sequence). J was trimmed by 1 base and V by 5 bases; bases with no gene match: 9. The CDR3 extends over 16 amino acids. Here the CDR3 DNA reads TGTGCCAGTAGTCGCTCCTTTGCGGGAGGCACAGATACGCAGTATTTT. This gives the protein CASSRSFAGGTDTQYF.

This clone was recorded at least ten times. The chain uses TRBV6-1 and TRBJ1-5; the match to TRBD1 covers 8 bases. CDR1 and CDR2 from the germline V gene are MNHNS and SASEGT. The CDR3 has 15 residues. J lost 6 bases, V lost 3 bases, and 7 bases had no gene match. Here the CDR3 reads CASSEESGGSQPQHF. In DNA form, the CDR3 reads TGTGCCAGCAGTGAGGAATCAGGGGGCAGTCAGCCCCAGCATTTT.

This clone has a single count. The chain links TRBV7-9 to TRBJ2-3; TRBD2 matches 13 bases. Per the germline V gene, CDR1 is SEHNR and CDR2 is FQNEAQ (reference sequence). The CDR3 length is 16 residues. With 5 bases clipped from V and 0 bases from J, the junction kept 2 bases outside the gene matches. The chain's CDR3 is CASSRGLAGSTDTQYF. CDR3 nucleotides: TGTGCCAGCAGCCGGGGACTAGCGGGAAGCACAGATACGCAGTATTTT.

The chain links TRBV5-1 to TRBJ2-2; D perhaps matches TRBD2 (6 bases). Trimming took 1 base from V and 4 from J, leaving 20 bases between them. In germline, CDR1 is SGHRS, CDR2 YFSETQ. There are 18 residues in the CDR3. The CDR3 spells CASSLTNAGTLLTGELFF. The DNA for the CDR3 is TGCGCCAGCAGCTTGACAAACGCCGGGACTCTTCTCACCGGGGAGCTGTTTTTT.

The chain uses TRBV6-6 and TRBJ1-2; 10 bases map to TRBD1. V lost 5 bases to trimming and J lost 6 bases; unmatched junction nucleotides: 6. The CDR3 totals 14 residues. Per the germline V gene, CDR1 is MNHNY and CDR2 is SVGAGI (reference sequence). Here the CDR3 DNA reads TGTGCCAGCAGTCCCACGGGACAGGGGAATGGCTACACCTTC. Its translation is CASSPTGQGNGYTF.

This chain joins TRBV5-1 and TRBJ2-7; 11 bases fit TRBD2. Germline V gene sequence: CDR1 SGHRS, CDR2 YFSETQ. With V trimmed by 4 bases and J by 4 bases, 7 bases remained unmatched. CDR3 length equals 15 residues. The CDR3 sequence: CASSEGLAGIYEQYF. CDR3 coding DNA: TGCGCCAGCAGCGAAGGACTAGCGGGTATATACGAGCAGTACTTC.

The V gene is TRBV5-1, the J gene TRBJ2-5, with 9 positions matching TRBD2. The length of the CDR3 is 13 residues. CDR1 and CDR2 from the germline V gene are SGHRS and YFSETQ. V lost 5 bases and J lost 1; bases outside the gene matches: 0. Here the CDR3 DNA reads TGCGCCAGCAGACTAGCGGGCCAAGAGACCCAGTACTTC. This gives the protein CASRLAGQETQYF.

The chain links TRBV6-1 to TRBJ2-3; D not resolved. The CDR3 length is 14 residues. In germline, CDR1 is MNHNS, CDR2 SASEGT. V lost 3 bases to trimming and J lost 0 bases, with 7 bases between them. The CDR3 protein is CASSELTSTDTQYF. CDR3 DNA: TGTGCCAGCAGTGAGTTGACTAGCACAGATACGCAGTATTTT.

This sequence joins TRBV5-1 and TRBJ2-5; maybe TRBD2 (6 bases). The CDR3 covers 14 residues. The germline V gene encodes CDR1 SGHRS and CDR2 YFSETQ. The V end was cut by 4 bases, the J end by 3 bases, with 13 bases between. In nucleotides, the CDR3 is TGCGCCAGCAGCGCGGGACGTCGGGAAGAGACCCAGTACTTC. Its translation: CASSAGRREETQYF.

The rearrangement links TRBV30 to TRBJ2-3, with TRBD2 matching 12 bases. The CDR3 runs to 17 residues. The germline CDR1 and CDR2 sequences are GTSNPN and SVGIG (reference sequence). Germline trimming cut 4 bases from V and 4 bases from J; bases unmatched to any gene: 12. In nucleotides, the CDR3 is TGTGCCTGGACCGCGTCCCCACTAGCGGGAGGCTCAGATACGCAGTATTTT. Translation gives CAWTASPLAGGSDTQYF.

Concerning this clone itself: Being one base from a much bigger clone, this may be a read error. Other nucleotide sequences from this sample produce the same CDR3. The genes are TRBV11-2 and TRBJ2-3; D not certain. The V gene lost 3 bases and the J gene lost 2 bases, with 0 bases spanning the gap. The CDR3 spans 11 residues. Germline CDR1 and CDR2: SGHAT and FQNNGV. CDR3 sequence reads: CASSFTDTQYF. In DNA, the CDR3 is TGTGCCAGCAGCTTCACAGATACGCAGTATTTT.